These 11 T cell receptor beta chains share one sample of origin, sequenced in a study of tissue T cells after allogeneic stem cell transplantation. Repertoires were generated with immunoSEQ multiplex PCR, while TCRdb's copy carries only in-frame clones and drops some. The profile shows 7,000 to 8,000 clones, around 50% of them singletons. Time point indicated: mouse harvest day 7 after allogeneic transplant. Tail vein injection delivered 10^7 T-cell-depleted bone marrow cells and 10^6 splenic CD5+ T cells. Sequencing was carried out using gut tissue. The receptors stem from a female BALB/c mouse given C57BL/6 T cells with graft-versus-host disease after an allogeneic hematopoietic cell transplant.

Worth noting for this clone: Mouse names are used for the genes. With the read ending 1 residue before the CDR3 end, the germline J gene is used to fill in that end. The chain joins TRBV1 to TRBJ2-5; 9 bases line up with TRBD2. CDR3 length: 14 amino acids. V shed 5 bases and J 4 bases; nucleotides not matched to a gene: 4. The germline V gene encodes CDR1 NSQYPW and CDR2 LRSPGD (reference sequence). The CDR3 is CTCSLLGGEDTQYF. Partial CDR3 DNA: TGCACCTGCAGTCTCCTGGGGGGGGAAGACACCCAGTAC.

Regarding this clone: These gene names are mouse names. The read terminates 1 residue ahead of where the CDR3 ends, so the germline J gene completes it. The rearrangement links TRBV23 to TRBJ1-6; TRBD1 reflects the table's D call only, with no check against the DNA. TRBJ1-6 is recorded as an ORF, its role being uncertain. Germline loops: CDR1 KGHTA, CDR2 FQNQQP. The CDR3 length is 14 residues. The chain's CDR3 is CSSSGTGDNSPLYF. The sequenced CDR3 bases are TGCTCCAGCAGTGGGACAGGAGATAATTCGCCCCTCTAC.

Of note for this clone: Germline and genes here are mouse. The sequence runs out 1 residue before the end of the CDR3; the remainder is reconstructed from the germline J gene. The chain carries TRBV13-2 and TRBJ2-7; TRBD1 matches at 11 bases. CDR1 and CDR2 from the germline V gene are NNHNN and SYGAGS (reference sequence). The length of the CDR3 is 13 residues. V gave up 8 bases and J gave up 3 bases; unmatched junction bases: 4. The DNA read from the CDR3 is TGTGCCAGGGGAGGGACAGGGGGCTATGAACAGTAC. Translating gives CARGGTGGYEQY. The CDR3 in full is CARGGTGGYEQYF.

On this clone: Mouse names are used for the genes. The read stops 1 residue short of the end of the CDR3; the missing end is completed from the germline J gene. The rearrangement links TRBV26 to TRBJ1-2; tentative D call: TRBD1 (5 bases). The CDR3 runs 14 residues. V was pared by 1 base and J by 1 base, with 7 bases between. Germline CDR1 and CDR2: KGHPV and FQNQEV (reference sequence). CDR3 bases read: TGTGCCAGCAGTCTGTTAGGACAAAACTCCGACTACACC. Encoded protein: CASSLLGQNSDYT. The whole CDR3 region reads CASSLLGQNSDYTF.

Note on this clone: The listed genes are named as in mouse. The CDR3 is cut off 1 residue early in the read; its end comes from the germline J gene. The chain has TRBV1 and TRBJ1-1; 10 positions agree with TRBD1. V lost 2 bases and J lost 4; bases outside the gene matches: 7. CDR3 size: 16 residues. The germline gives CDR1 NSQYPW, CDR2 LRSPGD (reference sequence). The CDR3 protein is CTCSARDRGRGTEVFF. The CDR3 DNA, read in part, is TGCACCTGCAGTGCAAGGGACAGGGGACGGGGCACAGAAGTCTTC.

Note on this clone: These gene names are mouse names. The read halts 1 residue ahead of the CDR3 end, with the missing end drawn from the germline J gene. The chain recombines TRBV26 with TRBJ1-6, with no clear D. TRBJ1-6 is labeled an ORF, and its function is uncertain. The germline gives CDR1 KGHPV, CDR2 FQNQEV (reference sequence). The V end was cut by 6 bases, the J end by 0 bases, with 3 bases between. The CDR3 is made up of 13 amino acids. The sequenced part of the CDR3 DNA is TGTGCCAGCAGCTATTCCTATAATTCGCCCCTCTAC. Protein: CASSYSYNSPLY. In full, the CDR3 reads CASSYSYNSPLYF.

Comment on this clone: Mouse gene names and germline throughout. The CDR3 end is not reached by the read, which stops 1 residue before it; the germline J gene fills it in. The chain has TRBV2 and TRBJ2-5; 7 bases fit TRBD2. The CDR3 has 14 residues. Trimming at V came to 0 bases and at J to 5 bases, leaving 2 bases not matched to a gene. Germline V CDR1 and CDR2: LGHNA, YSYQKL. The CDR3 DNA, read in part, is TGTGCCAGCAGCCAAGAGGGGGGGGGAGACACCCAGTAC. Encoded protein: CASSQEGGGDTQY. The full CDR3 protein reads CASSQEGGGDTQYF.

Remarks on this clone: All gene names here are mouse names. Read coverage stops 1 residue before the CDR3 terminus; the germline J gene supplies the remainder. The genes are TRBV12-1 and TRBJ2-2; D remains unclear. Germline CDR1 is SGHSN and CDR2 is HYEKVE. V was shortened by 0 bases and J by 1 base, with 5 bases between the two germline ends. The CDR3 covers 14 residues. The CDR3 bases that were read are TGTGCCAGCTCTCTCCCAGAAAACACCGGGCAGCTCTAC. This encodes CASSLPENTGQLY. The entire CDR3 is CASSLPENTGQLYF.

On this clone itself: Genes and germline are mouse. Read sequence stops 1 residue before the CDR3 end, and the germline J gene provides the missing end. The genes are TRBV20 and TRBJ1-5, with 10 positions matching TRBD1. Germline V gene sequence: CDR1 GFQATS, CDR2 STVNSAI. Trimming cost V 3 bases and J 2 bases; bases outside gene matches: 1. This CDR3 has 14 residues. The chain's CDR3 is CGARGTGDNQAPLF. The sequenced part of the CDR3 DNA is TGTGGTGCTAGAGGGACAGGGGACAACCAGGCTCCGCTT.

By sample fraction, this clone is medium-sized (0.01 to 0.1%). The gene names here belong to mouse. The read terminates 1 residue before the CDR3 end, so the remaining end is supplied by the germline J gene. The gene calls are TRBV26 and TRBJ1-3, with D tentatively TRBD1 (6 bases). The CDR3 totals 15 residues. The V and J ends lost 2 bases and 3 bases respectively, with 11 bases between them. Germline V gene data show CDR1 as KGHPV and CDR2 as FQNQEV (reference sequence). The DNA read from the CDR3 is TGTGCCAGCAGTCTGCGCAGGGGAGATGGAAATACGCTCTAT. Translated: CASSLRRGDGNTLY. In full, the CDR3 is CASSLRRGDGNTLYF.

On this clone itself: All gene names here are mouse names. Coverage ceases 1 residue before the CDR3 finishes, and the germline J gene fills in the end. The V gene is TRBV20, the J gene TRBJ2-7, with D hard to call. Germline V lookup: CDR1 GFQATS, CDR2 STVNSAI. V gave up 1 base and J gave up 6 bases, with 10 bases separating them. The CDR3 spans 12 residues. The DNA read from the CDR3 is TGTGGTGCTAGGGGGGGTTGGAGTGAACAGTAC. This sequence encodes CGARGGWSEQY. The full-length CDR3 reads as CGARGGWSEQYF.